This T cell receptor (beta chain) was observed in a study of shared clonotypes between healthy human individuals. CDR1 and CDR2 (germline): SGDLS, YYNGEE. This CDR3 contains 16 residues. V lost 0 bases, J lost 3 bases, and 5 bases stayed unmatched. The assay ran at deep level. Assay used: immunoSEQ multiplex PCR; TCRdb lists only in-frame clones, some missing. The table has 2 million to 2.5 million clones, 90% to 97% seen once. The sequence came from a young man in good health. The sequenced sample consisted of naive CD4+ T cells sorted from blood. Subset noted: CD45RA+ positively selected. The chain is built from TRBV9 and TRBJ1-3; the match to TRBD1 covers 8 bases. The CDR3 DNA reads as TGTGCCAGCAGCGTAGGGGAGACAGGGGTTGGAAACACCATATATTTT. Translating it yields CASSVGETGVGNTIYF.